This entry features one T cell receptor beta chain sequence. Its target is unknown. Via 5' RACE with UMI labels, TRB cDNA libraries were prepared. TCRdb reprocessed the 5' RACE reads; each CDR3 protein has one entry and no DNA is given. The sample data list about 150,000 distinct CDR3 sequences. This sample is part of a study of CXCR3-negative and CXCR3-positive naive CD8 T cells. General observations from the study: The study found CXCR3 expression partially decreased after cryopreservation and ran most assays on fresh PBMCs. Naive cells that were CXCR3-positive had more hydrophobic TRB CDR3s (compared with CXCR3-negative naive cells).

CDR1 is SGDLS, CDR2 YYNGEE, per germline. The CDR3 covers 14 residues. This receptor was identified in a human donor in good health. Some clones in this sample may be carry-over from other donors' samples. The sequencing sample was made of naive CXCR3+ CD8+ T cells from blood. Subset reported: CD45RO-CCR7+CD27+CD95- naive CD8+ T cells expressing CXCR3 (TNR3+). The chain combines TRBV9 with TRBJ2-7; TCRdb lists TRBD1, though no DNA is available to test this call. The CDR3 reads CASSVGDTHYEQYF.